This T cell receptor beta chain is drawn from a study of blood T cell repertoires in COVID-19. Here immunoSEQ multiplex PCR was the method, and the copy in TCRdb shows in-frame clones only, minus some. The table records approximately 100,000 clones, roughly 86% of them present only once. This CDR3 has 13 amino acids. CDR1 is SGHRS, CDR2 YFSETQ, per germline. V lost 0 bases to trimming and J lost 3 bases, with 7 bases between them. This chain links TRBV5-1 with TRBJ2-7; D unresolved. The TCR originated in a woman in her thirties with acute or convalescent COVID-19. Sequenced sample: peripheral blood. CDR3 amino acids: CASSLDERYEQYF. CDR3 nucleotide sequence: TGCGCCAGCAGCTTGGATGAGCGCTACGAGCAGTACTTC.